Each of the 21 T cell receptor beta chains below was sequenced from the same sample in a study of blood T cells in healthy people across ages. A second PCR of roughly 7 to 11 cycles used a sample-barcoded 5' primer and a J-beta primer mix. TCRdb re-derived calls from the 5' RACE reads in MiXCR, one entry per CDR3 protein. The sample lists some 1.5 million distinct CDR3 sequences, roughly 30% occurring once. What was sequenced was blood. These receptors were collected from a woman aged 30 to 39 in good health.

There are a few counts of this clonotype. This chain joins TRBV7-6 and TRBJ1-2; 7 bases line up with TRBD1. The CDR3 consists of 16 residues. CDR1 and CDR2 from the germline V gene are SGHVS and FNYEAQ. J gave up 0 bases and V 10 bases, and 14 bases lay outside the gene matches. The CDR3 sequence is CAKSWSRQGTNYGYTF. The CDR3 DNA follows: TGTGCCAAGAGCTGGTCACGACAGGGCACTAACTATGGCTACACCTTC.

The CDR3: CSAGPPRDRGYNEQFF. CDR3 sequence (DNA): TGCAGTGCTGGGCCCCCCCGGGACAGGGGCTACAATGAGCAGTTCTTC. This chain joins TRBV20-1 and TRBJ2-1, with 10 positions matching TRBD1. Germline assignment: CDR1 DFQATT and CDR2 SNEGSKA (reference sequence). The V and J ends lost 5 bases and 3 bases, in that order; junction bases with no gene match: 10. There are 16 residues in the CDR3.

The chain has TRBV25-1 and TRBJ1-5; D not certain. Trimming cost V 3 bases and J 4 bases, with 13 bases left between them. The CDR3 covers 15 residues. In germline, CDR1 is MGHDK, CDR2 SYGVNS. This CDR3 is CASSDARGLNQPQHF. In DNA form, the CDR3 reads TGTGCCAGCAGTGACGCACGGGGTCTAAATCAGCCCCAGCATTTT.

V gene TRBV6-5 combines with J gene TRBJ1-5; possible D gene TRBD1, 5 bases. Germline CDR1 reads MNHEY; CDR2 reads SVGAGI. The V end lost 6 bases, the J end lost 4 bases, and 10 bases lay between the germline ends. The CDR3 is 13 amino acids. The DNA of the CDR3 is TGTGCCAGCAGCTCGGCAGGGAATCAGCCCCAGCATTTT. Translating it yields CASSSAGNQPQHF.

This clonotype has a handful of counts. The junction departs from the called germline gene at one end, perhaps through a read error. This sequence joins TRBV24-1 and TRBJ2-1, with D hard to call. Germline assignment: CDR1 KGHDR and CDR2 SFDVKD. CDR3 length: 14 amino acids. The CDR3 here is CASSDLRLNNEQFF. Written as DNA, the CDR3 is TGTGCCTCCAGTGATTTGAGACTTAATAATGAGCAGTTCTTC.

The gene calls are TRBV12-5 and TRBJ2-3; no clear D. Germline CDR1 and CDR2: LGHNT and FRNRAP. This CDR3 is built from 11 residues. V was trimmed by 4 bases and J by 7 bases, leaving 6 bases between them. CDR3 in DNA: TGTGCTAGTGGTTCACAGCATACGCAGTATTTT. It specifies CASGSQHTQYF.

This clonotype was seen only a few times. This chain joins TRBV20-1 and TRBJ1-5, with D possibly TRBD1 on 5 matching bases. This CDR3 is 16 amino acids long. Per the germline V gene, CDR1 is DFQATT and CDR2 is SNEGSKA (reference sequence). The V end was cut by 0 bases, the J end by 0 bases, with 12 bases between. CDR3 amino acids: CSAREAGLYSNQPQHF. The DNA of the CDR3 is TGCAGTGCTAGAGAGGCAGGGCTCTATAGCAATCAGCCCCAGCATTTT.

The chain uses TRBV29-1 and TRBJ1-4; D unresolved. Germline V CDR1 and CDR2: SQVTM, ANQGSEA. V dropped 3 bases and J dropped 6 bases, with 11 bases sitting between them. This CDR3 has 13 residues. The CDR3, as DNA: TGCAGCGTTGACCTGGGTCTTGATGAAAAACTGTTTTTT. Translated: CSVDLGLDEKLFF.

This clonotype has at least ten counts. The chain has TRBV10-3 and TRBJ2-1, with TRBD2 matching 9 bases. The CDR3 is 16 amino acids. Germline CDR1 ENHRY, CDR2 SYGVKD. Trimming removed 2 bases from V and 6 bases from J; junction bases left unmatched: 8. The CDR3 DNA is TGTGCCATCAGTGAGGATGGGCGGGGGGGCGTCAATGAGCAGTTCTTC. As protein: CAISEDGRGGVNEQFF.

The CDR3 here is CASRPTGVTGELFF. The DNA for the CDR3 is TGTGCCAGCAGACCGACCGGGGTTACCGGGGAGCTGTTTTTT. This rearrangement joins TRBV7-3 to TRBJ2-2, with a tentative D call TRBD2 (5 bases). The CDR3 runs 14 residues. V was trimmed by 6 bases and J by 5 bases, leaving 13 bases between them. CDR1 and CDR2 (germline): SGHTA, FQGTGA. Variable domain in full (rest from reference TRBV7-3 and TRBJ2-2): GAGVSQTPSNKVTEKGKYVELRCDPISGHTALYWYRQSLGQGPEFLIYFQGTGAADDSGLPNDRFFAVRPEGSVSTLKIQRTERGDSAVYLCASRPTGVTGELFFGEGSRLTVL.

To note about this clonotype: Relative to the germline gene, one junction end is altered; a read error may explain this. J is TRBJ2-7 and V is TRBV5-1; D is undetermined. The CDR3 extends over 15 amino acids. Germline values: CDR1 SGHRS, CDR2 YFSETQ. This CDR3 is CASSLGVLSYNEQYF. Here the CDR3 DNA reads TGTGCCAGCAGCTTGGGCGTACTCTCCTACAATGAGCAGTACTTC.

Written as DNA, the CDR3 is TGTGCCTGGACCCCGGGCGGGGAGCTGTTTTTT. This translates into CAWTPGGELFF. The chain carries TRBV30 and TRBJ2-2; D uncertain. The CDR3 has 11 amino acids. Between the trimmed V and J ends, which lost 4 bases and 7 bases, there was a span of 7 bases. Germline values: CDR1 GTSNPN, CDR2 SVGIG (reference sequence).

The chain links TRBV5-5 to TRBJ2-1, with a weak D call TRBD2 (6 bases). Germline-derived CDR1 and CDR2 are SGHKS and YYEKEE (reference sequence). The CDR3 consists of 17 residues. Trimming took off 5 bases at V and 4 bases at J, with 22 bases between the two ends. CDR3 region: CASSQERRAGPYNEQFF. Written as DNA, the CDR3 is TGTGCCAGCAGTCAGGAGCGGCGGGCGGGACCTTACAATGAGCAGTTCTTC.

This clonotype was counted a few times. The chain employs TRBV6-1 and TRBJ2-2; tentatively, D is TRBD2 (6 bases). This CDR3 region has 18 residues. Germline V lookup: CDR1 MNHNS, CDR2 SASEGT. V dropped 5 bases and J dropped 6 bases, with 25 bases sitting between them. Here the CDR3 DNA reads TGTGCCAGCAGTCTGATGTTTCGGGGGTGGAGGGATGCCGGGGAGCTGTTTTTT. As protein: CASSLMFRGWRDAGELFF.

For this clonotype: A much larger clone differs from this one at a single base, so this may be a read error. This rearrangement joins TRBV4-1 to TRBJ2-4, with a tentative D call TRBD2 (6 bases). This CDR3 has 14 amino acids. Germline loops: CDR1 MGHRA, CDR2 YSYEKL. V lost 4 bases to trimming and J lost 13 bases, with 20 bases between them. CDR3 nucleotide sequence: TGCGCCAGCAGCCGGGACTTCTCCTACAATGAGCAGTACTTC. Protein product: CASSRDFSYNEQYF.

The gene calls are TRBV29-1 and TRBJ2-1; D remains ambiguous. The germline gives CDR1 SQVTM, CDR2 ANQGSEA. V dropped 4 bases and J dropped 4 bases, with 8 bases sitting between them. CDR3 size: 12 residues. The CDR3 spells CSVVPNYNEQFF. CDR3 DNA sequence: TGCAGCGTTGTTCCAAATTACAATGAGCAGTTCTTC.

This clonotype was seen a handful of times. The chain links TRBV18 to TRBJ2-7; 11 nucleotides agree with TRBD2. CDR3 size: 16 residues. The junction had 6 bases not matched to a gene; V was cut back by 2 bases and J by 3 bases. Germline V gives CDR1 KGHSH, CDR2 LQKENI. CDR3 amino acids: CASSPTSLAGGYEQYF. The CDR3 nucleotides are TGTGCCAGCTCACCAACCAGCCTAGCGGGGGGCTACGAGCAGTACTTC.

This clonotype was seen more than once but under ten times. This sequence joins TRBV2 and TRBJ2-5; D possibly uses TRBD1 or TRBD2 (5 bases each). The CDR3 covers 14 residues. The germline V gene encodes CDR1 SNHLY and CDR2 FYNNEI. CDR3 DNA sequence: TGTGCTCTGGGGCGAGGGGCAAGCGAAGAGACCCAGTACTTC. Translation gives CALGRGASEETQYF.

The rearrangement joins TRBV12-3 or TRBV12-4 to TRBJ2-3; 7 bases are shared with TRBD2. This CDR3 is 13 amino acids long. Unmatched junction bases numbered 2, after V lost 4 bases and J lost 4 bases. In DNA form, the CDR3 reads TGTGCCAGCAGTTGGGGGGGAGCAGATACGCAGTATTTT. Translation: CASSWGGADTQYF.

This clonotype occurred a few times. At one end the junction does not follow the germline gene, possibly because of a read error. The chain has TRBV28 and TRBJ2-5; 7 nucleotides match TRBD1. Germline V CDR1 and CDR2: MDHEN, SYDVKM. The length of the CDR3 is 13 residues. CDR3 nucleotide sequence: TGTGCCGCTCGCCGACAGGGAAGAGAGACCCGGTACTTC. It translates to CAARRQGRETRYF.

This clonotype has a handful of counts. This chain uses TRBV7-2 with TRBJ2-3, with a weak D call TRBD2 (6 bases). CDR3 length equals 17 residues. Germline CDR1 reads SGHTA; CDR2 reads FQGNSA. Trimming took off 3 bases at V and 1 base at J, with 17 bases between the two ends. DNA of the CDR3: TGTGCCAGCAGCTTGAGGGTTAGCGGCGACGGCACAGATACGCAGTATTTT. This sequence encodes CASSLRVSGDGTDTQYF.